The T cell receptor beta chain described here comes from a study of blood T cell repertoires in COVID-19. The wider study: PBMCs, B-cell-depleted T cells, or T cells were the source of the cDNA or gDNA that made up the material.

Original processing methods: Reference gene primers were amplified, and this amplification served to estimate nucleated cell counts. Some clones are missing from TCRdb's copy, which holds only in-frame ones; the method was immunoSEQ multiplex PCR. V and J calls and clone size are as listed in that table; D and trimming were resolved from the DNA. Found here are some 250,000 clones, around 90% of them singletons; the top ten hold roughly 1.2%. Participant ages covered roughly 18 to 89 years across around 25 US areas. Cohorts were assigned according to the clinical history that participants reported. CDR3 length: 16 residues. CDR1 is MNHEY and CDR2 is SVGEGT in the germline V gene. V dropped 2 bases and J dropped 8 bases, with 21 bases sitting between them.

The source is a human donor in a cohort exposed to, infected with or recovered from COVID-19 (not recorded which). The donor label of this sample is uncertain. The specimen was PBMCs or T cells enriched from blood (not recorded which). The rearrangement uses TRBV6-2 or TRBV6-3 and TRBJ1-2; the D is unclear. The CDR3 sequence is CASSYDEEGIRGGYTF. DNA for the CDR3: TGTGCCAGCAGTTACGATGAAGAGGGCATAAGAGGCGGCTACACCTTC.